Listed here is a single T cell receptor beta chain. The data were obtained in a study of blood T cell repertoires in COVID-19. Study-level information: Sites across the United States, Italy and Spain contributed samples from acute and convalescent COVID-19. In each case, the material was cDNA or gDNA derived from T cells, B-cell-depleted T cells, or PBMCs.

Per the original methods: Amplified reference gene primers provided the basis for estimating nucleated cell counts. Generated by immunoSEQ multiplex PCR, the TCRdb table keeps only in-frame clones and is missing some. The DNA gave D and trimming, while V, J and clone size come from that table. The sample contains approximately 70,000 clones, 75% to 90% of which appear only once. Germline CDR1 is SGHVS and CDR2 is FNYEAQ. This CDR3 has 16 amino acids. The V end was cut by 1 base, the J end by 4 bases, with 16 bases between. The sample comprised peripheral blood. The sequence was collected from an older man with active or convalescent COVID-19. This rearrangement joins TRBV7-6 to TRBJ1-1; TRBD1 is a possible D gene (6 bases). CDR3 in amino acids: CASSLVAGVMSTEAFF. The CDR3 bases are TGTGCCAGCAGCTTAGTGGCAGGGGTTATGAGCACTGAAGCTTTCTTT.